What follows is one T cell receptor beta chain and its context. Its antigen remains unknown. Other DNA sequences from this sample encode an identical CDR3 as well. These data come from a study of long-term antiretroviral therapy in people with HIV. Findings and caveats of the study: CDR3 lengths in HIV samples spanned a narrower range than controls. At every time point, clones expanded before ART dominated the repertoire.

Participants with HIV, all of them, were treated in the United States. Version v3.0 of the immunoSEQ assay was performed at survey level. Produced via immunoSEQ multiplex PCR; TCRdb's table is partial and in-frame only. Found here are tens of thousands of clones, 78% of them singletons; the top ten hold over 7%. Deletions cut 2 bases from V and 1 base from J, with 8 bases between. Germline V lookup: CDR1 SGHTA, CDR2 FQGNSA. The CDR3 is made up of 15 amino acids. V gene TRBV7-2 combines with J gene TRBJ2-2; tentatively, D is TRBD2 (6 bases). The specimen was unsorted PBMCs, collected 3.1 years after starting antiretroviral therapy. The receptor was derived from a woman aged 45-60 years with HIV. The CDR3 DNA is TGTGCCAGCAGCTTAACCGGGGGGAACACCGGGGAGCTGTTTTTT. Protein: CASSLTGGNTGELFF. The full variable domain, completed using reference TRBV7-2 and TRBJ2-2, is GAGVSQSPSNKVTEKGKDVELRCDPISGHTALYWYRQSLGQGLEFLIYFQGNSAPDKSGLPSDRFSAERTGGSVSTLTIQRTQQEDSAVYLCASSLTGGNTGELFFGEGSRLTVL.